This TCR beta chain derives from a study of blood T cell repertoires in COVID-19. V was clipped by 2 bases and J by 5 bases; unmatched bases: 5. The CDR3 has 15 residues. Germline V CDR1 and CDR2: SGHTA, FQGNSA. Produced via immunoSEQ multiplex PCR; TCRdb's table is partial and in-frame only. The table has some 220,000 clones, roughly four fifths seen once. The sequence was obtained from a man aged 50 to 59 with acute or convalescent COVID-19. Sequencing input: peripheral blood. The V and J genes are TRBV7-2 and TRBJ2-7, with TRBD2 identical over 11 bases. Here the CDR3 reads CASSLYTSGRNEQYF. The CDR3 DNA sequence: TGTGCCAGCAGCTTATATACTAGCGGGAGAAACGAGCAGTACTTC.